This T cell receptor (beta chain) originates from a study of shared T cell receptors in the human thymus (dated by TCRdb to about 2021). With regard to the full study: The study examined how self-reactive, shared T-cell receptor alpha chains are generated in the human thymus.

Preparation of the library involved the immunoSEQ multiplex PCR assay. In TCRdb, the immuneACCESS table is reduced to in-frame sequences with V and J assigned. These tables do not hold every clone; where another copy was compared, an unresolved V gene accounts for under half, and the others remain unexplained. Counted in this sample were 630,000 or so clones; approximately 87% of them appeared once. Clones ranked in the top ten supply 0.009% to 0.0095% of the sample. The CDR3, cysteine through phenylalanine, is 15 amino acids long. The kept DNA is CDR3 alone, 45 bases in frame from the first base. In the germline V gene (reference sequence), CDR1 corresponds to SGHNT and CDR2 to YYREEE. For this chain, trimming is 4 bases at the V end and 4 bases at the J end, and the number of junction bases without a gene match is 7. A remark on this clone: What antigen it recognizes has not been identified. Within one base of it there is no much larger clone, and no base qualities were kept.

These data were also reused for a study on human thymus T cells. As noted in the second study: In Finland, the donors were immunologically healthy infants who were having open corrective cardiac surgery for congenital heart defects. Thymus tissue was obtained as surgical resects removed during corrective cardiac surgery. Biased V and J gene segment usage appeared to be present in both thymic and peripheral blood repertoires. The related research reported highly overlapping thymic TCR repertoires among unrelated individuals. The study characterized TCR alpha and beta repertoires from under 10 infant thymus samples and a few related peripheral blood samples. Donor ages ranged from about 6 to 250 days, and the cohort comprised roughly 6 male and two female infants. Thymocytes were mechanically released from the tissue and were stored as pellets of roughly 9.5-34 million cells at -70 degrees C. A QIAsymphony instrument was used to extract genomic DNA from the frozen cell pellets. Using the immunoSEQ multiplex PCR assay, the TCRB and TCRAD loci were amplified from a standardized quantity of quality-controlled genomic DNA. The amplicons spanned the V(D)J region and were long enough to cover the CDR3 and allow V and J genes to be identified. The commercial immunoSEQ service was used to sequence amplicons on an Illumina platform. Primer bias and sequencing errors were corrected as previously described, and TCRAD and TCRB were defined on the basis of the IMGT database. Repertoires were analysed with immunoSEQ Analyzer 3.0 and VDJTools, covering basic statistics, V/J segment usage, diversity estimates, rarefaction and pairwise overlap. Chao1, ChaoE, Efron-Thisted, Shannon and inverse Simpson indices were used to estimate diversity, which was also estimated on datasets down-sampled to the smallest sample. Repertoire overlap was determined by strict matching of CDR3 nucleotide sequence, V gene and J gene, and Jaccard-based multidimensional scaling clustering was applied. On average, roughly 810,000 unique TCRB clonotypes were obtained from thymus samples, compared with approximately 82,000 from blood samples.

The origin of this receptor is a boy less than two years old with a congenital heart defect. Donor details come from another sample of the same person, matched by shared clones. The chain is encoded by TRBV5-4 joined to TRBJ2-3; 9 central nucleotides agree with TRBD2. Input material: thymocytes. This receptor carries the CDR3 CASSPSSGRPDTQYF. The bases read TGTGCCAGCAGCCCAAGTAGCGGGAGACCAGATACGCAGTATTTT.